Below are 13 T cell receptor beta chains sequenced from a single sample in a study of control samples from healthy donors and cancer patients (dated by TCRdb to 2018 to 2020). Libraries were constructed by the immunoSEQ multiplex PCR assay. The table comes from immuneACCESS by way of TCRdb, which keeps in-frame sequences with V and J called. Part of the clones is missing from these tables; in studies checked, under half for an unresolved V gene and the rest for unknown reasons. For this sample there are tens of thousands of clones; around 81% appear just once. The leading ten clones occupy around a fifth of the sample. The sequencing sample was made of blood. The receptors shown here come from a man under 40 in good health.

The chain joins TRBV13 to TRBJ2-1; D tentatively reads TRBD1 or TRBD2 (5 bases each). V was cut by 4 bases and J by 7 bases, with 14 bases left in between. CDR1 and CDR2 from the germline V gene are PRHDT and FYEKMQ (reference sequence). This CDR3 has 14 amino acids. CDR3: CASSSGTTLNEQFF. The CDR3 bases are TGTGCCAGCAGCTCGGGGACCACCCTAAATGAGCAGTTCTTC.

The V and J genes are TRBV28 and TRBJ1-5; D ambiguous. The CDR3 sequence is 15 residues long. The germline gives CDR1 MDHEN, CDR2 SYDVKM. Trimming took off 5 bases at V and 2 bases at J, with 13 bases between the two ends. Here the CDR3 DNA reads TGTGCCAGCAGTAGACTTTATCCCGGCAATCAGCCCCAGCATTTT. Its translation: CASSRLYPGNQPQHF.

The chain is built from TRBV5-4 and TRBJ1-3; the D is unclear. The CDR3 loop spans 14 amino acids. Trimming stripped 1 base from V and 5 bases from J, with 10 bases between. Germline loops: CDR1 SGHNT, CDR2 YYREEE (reference sequence). CDR3 DNA: TGTGCCAGCAGCTTGTCAGGAGAGCGAAACACCATATATTTT. Its protein product is CASSLSGERNTIYF.

The V gene is TRBV10-1, the J gene TRBJ1-6; D might be TRBD1 (5 bases). V gave up 6 bases and J gave up 7 bases, with 13 bases separating them. The V gene's germline CDR1 is WNHNN and CDR2 SYGVQD (reference sequence). The CDR3 has 14 residues. The CDR3 reads CASSSGTVNSPLHF. CDR3 bases: TGCGCCAGCAGCTCCGGGACGGTGAATTCACCCCTCCACTTT.

The CDR3 DNA sequence: TGTGCCAGTAGTAGAACAGCCTCTGGAAACACCATATATTTT. This gives the protein CASSRTASGNTIYF. This chain uses TRBV19 with TRBJ1-3; D remains ambiguous. This CDR3 comprises 14 residues. V lost 4 bases and J lost 0, with 7 bases in between. The germline V gene has CDR1 LNHDA and CDR2 SQIVND (reference sequence).

The CDR3 DNA sequence: TGTGCCTGGACAGGGGGCGATGGAAACACCATATATTTT. It translates to CAWTGGDGNTIYF. The J gene is TRBJ1-3, the V gene TRBV30; 8 bases match TRBD1. This CDR3 has 13 amino acids. Trimming cost V 4 bases and J 3 bases; bases outside gene matches: 2. Germline loops: CDR1 GTSNPN, CDR2 SVGIG (reference sequence). The full variable domain, rest sourced from reference TRBV30 and TRBJ1-3, is SQTIHQWPATLVQPVGSPLSLECTVEGTSNPNLYWYRQAAGRGLQLLFYSVGIGQISSEVPQNLSASRPQDRQFILSSKKLLLSDSGFYLCAWTGGDGNTIYFGEGSWLTVV.

The chain is built from TRBV4-1 and TRBJ2-5; 10 bases map to TRBD2. The CDR3 spans 16 residues. J was trimmed by 5 bases and V by 0 bases; bases with no gene match: 6. Per germline, CDR1 MGHRA and CDR2 YSYEKL. The CDR3 region is CASSQETQRGGETQYF. DNA for the CDR3: TGCGCCAGCAGCCAAGAGACTCAGCGGGGGGGGGAGACCCAGTACTTC.

This clone was counted between two and nine times. This sequence joins TRBV24-1 and TRBJ1-6, with TRBD1 as a possible D gene (5 bases). The CDR3 has 14 amino acids. Germline V gives CDR1 KGHDR, CDR2 SFDVKD. Trimming pared 9 bases from V and 10 bases from J, leaving 18 bases between. CDR3 region: CATLYTQGYSPLHF. As DNA, the CDR3 is TGTGCCACCCTTTACACTCAGGGTTACTCACCCCTCCACTTT.

This chain joins TRBV30 and TRBJ2-2; 7 bases line up with TRBD2. V lost 2 bases to trimming and J lost 8 bases; unmatched junction nucleotides: 5. Germline CDR1 reads GTSNPN; CDR2 reads SVGIG (reference sequence). This CDR3 has 13 amino acids. The CDR3 sequence is CAWSTGGMGELFF. CDR3 in DNA: TGTGCCTGGAGTACGGGGGGTATGGGGGAGCTGTTTTTT.

CDR3 residues: CASSLASRRGRSYNEQFF. The DNA of the CDR3 is TGTGCCAGCAGCTTAGCGAGTAGGAGGGGGCGATCCTACAATGAGCAGTTCTTC. The chain recombines TRBV7-9 with TRBJ2-1, with a weak D call TRBD1 (7 bases). Germline CDR1 SEHNR, CDR2 FQNEAQ (reference sequence). This CDR3 spans 18 amino acids. V dropped 0 bases and J dropped 1 base, with 16 bases sitting between them.

This chain links TRBV19 with TRBJ1-6; maybe TRBD1 (5 bases). Between the trimmed V and J ends, which lost 3 bases and 7 bases, there was a span of 13 bases. Germline lookup yields CDR1 LNHDA and CDR2 SQIVND (reference sequence). The CDR3 covers 15 residues. The CDR3 sequence: CASSIMDKQNSPLHF. The CDR3 coding sequence is TGTGCCAGTAGTATTATGGACAAACAAAATTCACCCCTCCACTTT.

V is TRBV6-5 and J is TRBJ1-6; weak D call: TRBD1 (6 bases). Germline assignment: CDR1 MNHEY and CDR2 SVGAGI. V was pared by 7 bases and J by 10 bases, with 17 bases between. The CDR3 runs to 14 residues. The CDR3 coding sequence is TGTGCCAGCACCTGGGGCGGGGGGCACTCACCCCTCCACTTT. Residues: CASTWGGGHSPLHF.

CDR3 amino acids: CASSLKGNQPQHF. The CDR3 coding sequence is TGTGCCAGCAGCTTGAAGGGTAATCAGCCCCAGCATTTT. The chain combines TRBV5-4 with TRBJ1-5; D is unresolved. V lost 1 base and J 4 bases, leaving 6 bases between the germline ends. Germline assignment: CDR1 SGHNT and CDR2 YYREEE (reference sequence). The CDR3 is 13 residues long.